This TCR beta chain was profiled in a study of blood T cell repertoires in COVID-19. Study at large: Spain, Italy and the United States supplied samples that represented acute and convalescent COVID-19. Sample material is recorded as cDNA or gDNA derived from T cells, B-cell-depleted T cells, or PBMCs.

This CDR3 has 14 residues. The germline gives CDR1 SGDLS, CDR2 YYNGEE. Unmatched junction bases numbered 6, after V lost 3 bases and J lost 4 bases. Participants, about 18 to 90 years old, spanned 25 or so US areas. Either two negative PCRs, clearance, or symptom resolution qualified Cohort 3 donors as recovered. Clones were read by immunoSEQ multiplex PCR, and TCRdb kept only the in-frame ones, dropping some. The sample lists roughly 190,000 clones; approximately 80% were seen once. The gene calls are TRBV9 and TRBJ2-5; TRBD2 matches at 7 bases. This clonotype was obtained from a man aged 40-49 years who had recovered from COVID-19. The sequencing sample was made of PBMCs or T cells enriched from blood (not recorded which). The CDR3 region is CASSEPGGRETQYF. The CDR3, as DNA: TGTGCCAGCAGCGAACCGGGGGGTCGAGAGACCCAGTACTTC.